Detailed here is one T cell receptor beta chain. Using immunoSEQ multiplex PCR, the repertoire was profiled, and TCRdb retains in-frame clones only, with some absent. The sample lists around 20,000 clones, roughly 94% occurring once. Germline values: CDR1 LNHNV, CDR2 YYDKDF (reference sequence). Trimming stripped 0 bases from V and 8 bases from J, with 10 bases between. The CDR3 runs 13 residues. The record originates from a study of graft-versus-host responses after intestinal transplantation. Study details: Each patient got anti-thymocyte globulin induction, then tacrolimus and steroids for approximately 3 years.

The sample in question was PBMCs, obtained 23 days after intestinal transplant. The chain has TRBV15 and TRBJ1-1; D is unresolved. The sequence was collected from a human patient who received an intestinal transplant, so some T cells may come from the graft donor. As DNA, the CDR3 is TGTGCCACCAGCAGAGATTCCCAGGACGAAGCTTTCTTT. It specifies CATSRDSQDEAFF. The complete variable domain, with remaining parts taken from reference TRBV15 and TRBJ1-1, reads DAMVIQNPRYQVTQFGKPVTLSCSQTLNHNVMYWYQQKSSQAPKLLFHYYDKDFNNEADTPDNFQSRRPNTSFCFLDIRSPGLGDTAMYLCATSRDSQDEAFFGQGTRLTVV.